This T cell receptor (beta chain) emerged from a study of blood T cell repertoires in COVID-19 (dated by TCRdb to about 2020). About the full investigation: Samples covering the acute and convalescent phases of COVID-19 were provided by collaborators in the United States, Italy and Spain. The prospective study material was composed of cDNA or gDNA derived from T cells, B-cell-depleted T cells, or PBMCs. Subjects who had been exposed to COVID-19, were actively infected with it, or had recovered from it provided the deeply sampled blood TCRbeta repertoires that made up the dataset. A freely available public database, intended as a resource for researchers studying the immune response to SARS-CoV-2, is where the repertoires were released. The samples were drawn from two sources: the first 160 participants of the ongoing ImmuneRACE study, and 1,000 to 1,500 subjects contributed by 6 global collaborators. Nearly every sample came with metadata listing a de-identified subject ID, COVID-19 status, age in years and sex. Where HLA class I and class II types were available, the types were taken from metadata supplied by the sample provider, not from assay-based typing.

Whole blood was collected in K2EDTA tubes by collaborating institutions according to the institutions' own protocols. For TCRbeta analysis, collaborator samples were shipped as frozen whole blood, as isolated PBMCs, or as DNA extracted from either sample type. The CDR3 contains 15 residues, cysteine and phenylalanine counted. The CDR3 DNA has 45 bases and is translated from base 1. At the junction V is shortened by 2 bases and J by 6 bases; bases outside the gene matches: 7. Reading the germline V gene gives CDR1 SGHTA and CDR2 FQGNSA. Concerning this clone: Its antigen specificity is not known. No much larger clonotype is one base removed from it; base qualities were not supplied.

TCRbeta CDR3 regions were amplified from genomic DNA using the immunoSEQ Assay, a bias-controlled multiplex PCR. On the authors' methods: The number of nucleated cells in each sample was estimated by amplification of reference gene primers within the assay. Sequence reads were collapsed and filtered to measure the absolute abundance of every unique TCRbeta CDR3 rearrangement. For each sample, productive Simpson clonality was calculated as the square root of Simpson's diversity index over productive rearrangements. Imported from immuneACCESS, the table was reduced by TCRdb to in-frame sequences with V and J called. These copies leave out some clones; in studies compared against another copy, an unresolved V gene accounts for under half, and the cause of the remainder is not known. V, J and clone size were drawn from that table, and D and trimming were deduced from the DNA. The sample has 250,000 to 350,000 clones on record, 70% to 90% of them singletons. In total, the top ten clones hold approximately 4.1% of the sample.

Findings and caveats that apply to the study as a whole: The quantity of clinical and demographic metadata differed by source and by participant and was supplied without curation.

Sequencing input: peripheral blood. The sequence links TRBV7-2 to TRBJ1-5, with 7 bases aligning to TRBD1. The source is a woman aged 45-65 years with active or convalescent COVID-19. This receptor has the CDR3 CASSLRQGGGQPQHF. The bases are TGTGCCAGCAGCTTACGCCAGGGGGGTGGTCAGCCCCAGCATTTT.